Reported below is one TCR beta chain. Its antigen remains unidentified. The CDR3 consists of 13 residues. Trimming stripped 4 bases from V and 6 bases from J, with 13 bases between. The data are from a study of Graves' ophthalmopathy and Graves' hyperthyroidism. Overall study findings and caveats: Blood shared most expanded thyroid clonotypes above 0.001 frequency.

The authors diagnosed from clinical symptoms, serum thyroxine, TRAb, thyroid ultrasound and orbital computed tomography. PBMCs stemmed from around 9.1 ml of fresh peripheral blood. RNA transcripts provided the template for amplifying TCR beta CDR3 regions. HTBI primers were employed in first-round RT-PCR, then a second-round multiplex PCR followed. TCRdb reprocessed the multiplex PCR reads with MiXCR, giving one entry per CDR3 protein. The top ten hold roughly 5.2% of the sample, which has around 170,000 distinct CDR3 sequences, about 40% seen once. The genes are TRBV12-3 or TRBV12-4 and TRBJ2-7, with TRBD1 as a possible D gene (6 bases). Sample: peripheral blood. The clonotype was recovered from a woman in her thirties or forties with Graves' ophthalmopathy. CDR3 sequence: CASSSLQGSEQYF. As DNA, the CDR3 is TGTGCCAGCAGTTCCCTACAGGGAAGCGAGCAGTACTTC.